This TCR beta chain was recorded in a study of tumor-infiltrating lymphocytes in primary liver carcinoma (dated by TCRdb to between 2016 and 2019). Looking at the study overall: The five patients, three men and two women aged 30 to 69 years, had hepatocellular carcinoma (four) or combined HCC and intrahepatic cholangiocarcinoma (one). Roughly 3.5 to 7.13 million productive TCRbeta reads were obtained per sample, and no significant difference in read depth was found between tissue types. A total of 35 specimens from 5 patients underwent TCRbeta repertoire sequencing, comprising 25 tumor regions, 5 adjacent noncancerous liver tissues and 5 peripheral blood samples. Repertoires from technical replicates were highly reproducible, with mean shared-clone rates about 0.86 and correlation coefficients above 0.95. Tumors of the five patients were stage T1-T3 N0M0 with maximum diameters of roughly 4.2 to 11 cm. The study combined TCRbeta repertoire sequencing, expression microarrays and whole-exome sequencing across five regions of each liver tumor, with adjacent normal tissue and blood.

Total RNA and DNA were co-extracted without cell sorting from around 20-30 mg of bulk tissue using the AllPrep DNA/RNA mini kit. Surgical resection was performed in China between November 2015 and 2016 on about 5 patients with histopathologically diagnosed primary liver carcinoma. At the time of sampling, the patients were treatment-naive and had chronic HBV infection. Each fresh piece of tumor and adjacent tissue was cut in two, with one half stored in RNAlater at -80 degrees C and the other half sent for histology. In regard to this clonotype: Its antigen is still unknown. A much larger clone differs from this one at a single base, so this may be a read error.

A constant-region primer and ProtoScript II reverse transcriptase were used to reverse-transcribe TCRbeta-specific cDNA from roughly 0.55 ug total RNA. TCRbeta libraries were built with three nested multiplex PCR rounds, a slightly modified ARM-PCR procedure. Each of the first two PCR rounds ran for approximately 10 cycles using multiplex TRBV1-TRBV30 forward primers together with a Cbeta reverse primer. Sample barcodes and Illumina adapters were attached in a final 25-cycle PCR using Deep VentR polymerase. Amplicons of 200-500 bp were gel-purified with a QIAquick gel extraction kit before sequencing. An Illumina HiSeq 2500 was used to sequence the TCRbeta amplicons with 250-bp paired-end reads. As for how the authors treated the data: Quality trimming of reads was performed with Trimmomatic v0.33, and paired reads were merged with FLASH v1.2.11 so that full CDR3 sequences could be recovered. MiGEC v1.2.1b assigned V, D and J germline segments to the rearranged TCRbeta sequences. Clonotype statistics, along with Shannon-Wiener diversity indices, were calculated using VDJtools v1.0.0. Except for diversity analysis, only the 250 most abundant clonotypes of each sample were used in subsequent analyses to reduce sampling bias. TCRdb ran its own pipeline on the public reads, namely fastp trimming at Q25 and MiXCR clone calling, and kept in-frame beta chains. Rows merge per CDR3 protein into single entries with the most common DNA and genes. None of the V and J calls come from the authors' own analysis; TCRdb made them. The sample records 90,000 to 150,000 distinct CDR3 sequences, around 65% of which are singletons. Over 8% of the sample is taken by the ten largest.

The germline V gene sets CDR1 to SGHRS and CDR2 to YFSETQ. The CDR3 spans 15 residues, from the cysteine through the phenylalanine. CDR3 DNA is the only sequence kept; it has 45 bases, read in frame from the first base. The germline ends are 16 bases apart after V is trimmed by 4 bases and J by 6 bases. General conclusions and limits of the study: Pairs of tumor regions showed greater repertoire overlap (mean approximately 35%) than tumor-adjacent pairs (about 17%) or tumor-blood pairs (approximately 15%), which is consistent with antigen-driven expansion. Since the samples were bulk and unsorted, there was no way to compare CD4+ and CD8+ T cell repertoires. Because only the TCR beta chain was sequenced and unpaired alpha chains were not captured, true repertoire diversity is likely underestimated. Only four or five patients were included in the study, and the authors note that the findings should be validated in a larger study. A significantly larger repertoire fraction was made up by the top 250 clones in tumors than in blood (p = 0.039).

The chain was built from TRBV5-1 and TRBJ1-4; TRBD1 is perhaps the D gene, given 5 matching bases. Sequencing used tumor-adjacent normal liver tissue. This receptor was taken from a woman aged 55-70 years with primary liver carcinoma and hepatitis B virus infection. The DNA sequence is given as TGCGCCAGCAGCGCGGTTGGGACGGAGTATGAAAAACTGTTTTTT. The resulting protein is CASSAVGTEYEKLFF.